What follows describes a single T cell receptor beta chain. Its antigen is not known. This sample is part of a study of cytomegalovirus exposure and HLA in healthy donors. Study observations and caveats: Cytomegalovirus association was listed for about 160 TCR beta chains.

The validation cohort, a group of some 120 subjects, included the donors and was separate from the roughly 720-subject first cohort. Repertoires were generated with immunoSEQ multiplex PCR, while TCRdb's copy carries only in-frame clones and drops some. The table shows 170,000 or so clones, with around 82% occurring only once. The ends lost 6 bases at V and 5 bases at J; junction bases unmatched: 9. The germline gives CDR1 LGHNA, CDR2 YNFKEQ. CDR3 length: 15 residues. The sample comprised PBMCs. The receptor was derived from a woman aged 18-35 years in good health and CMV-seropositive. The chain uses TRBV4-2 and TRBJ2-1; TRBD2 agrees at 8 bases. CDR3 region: CASRGSGGQNNEQFF. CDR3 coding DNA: TGTGCCAGCAGGGGGAGCGGGGGCCAAAACAATGAGCAGTTCTTC.